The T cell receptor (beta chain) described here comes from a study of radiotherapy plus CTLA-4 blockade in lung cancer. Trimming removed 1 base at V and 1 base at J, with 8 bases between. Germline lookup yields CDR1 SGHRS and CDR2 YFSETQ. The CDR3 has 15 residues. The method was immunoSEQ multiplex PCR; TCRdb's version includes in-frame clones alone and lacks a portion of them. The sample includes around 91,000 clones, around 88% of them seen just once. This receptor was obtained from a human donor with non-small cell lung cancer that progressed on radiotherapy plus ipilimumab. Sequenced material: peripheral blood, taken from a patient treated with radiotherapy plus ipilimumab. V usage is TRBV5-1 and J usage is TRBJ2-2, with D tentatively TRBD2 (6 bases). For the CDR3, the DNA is TGCGCCAGCAGCTTGCAGGGAGGGAACACCGGGGAGCTGTTTTTT. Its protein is CASSLQGGNTGELFF. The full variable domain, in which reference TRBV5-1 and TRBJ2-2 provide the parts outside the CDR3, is KAGVTQTPRYLIKTRGQQVTLSCSPISGHRSVSWYQQTPGQGLQFLFEYFSETQRNKGNFPGRFSGRQFSNSRSEMNVSTLELGDSALYLCASSLQGGNTGELFFGEGSRLTVL.